The clone carrying this T cell receptor (beta chain) was found many times. This sample was included in a study of T cells after yellow fever vaccination. The CDR3 loop spans 14 amino acids. Germline values: CDR1 SQVTM, CDR2 ANQGSEA. J was trimmed by 2 bases and V by 7 bases; bases with no gene match: 8. TCRdb re-analysed the 5' RACE reads in MiXCR, keeping a single row per CDR3 protein. Found here are 150,000 to 200,000 distinct CDR3 sequences, approximately 6% of them singletons; the top ten hold less than 3.5%. The sample in question was CD4+ T cells sorted from PBMCs, obtained on the day of the first yellow fever vaccination. V usage is TRBV29-1 and J usage is TRBJ1-2; 9 nucleotides align to TRBD1. This clonotype was sampled from a young man who received the YFV17D yellow fever vaccine. In DNA, the CDR3 is TGCAGCGCCGGGACAGGGAATTTGAACTATGGCTACACCTTC. Translating gives CSAGTGNLNYGYTF.